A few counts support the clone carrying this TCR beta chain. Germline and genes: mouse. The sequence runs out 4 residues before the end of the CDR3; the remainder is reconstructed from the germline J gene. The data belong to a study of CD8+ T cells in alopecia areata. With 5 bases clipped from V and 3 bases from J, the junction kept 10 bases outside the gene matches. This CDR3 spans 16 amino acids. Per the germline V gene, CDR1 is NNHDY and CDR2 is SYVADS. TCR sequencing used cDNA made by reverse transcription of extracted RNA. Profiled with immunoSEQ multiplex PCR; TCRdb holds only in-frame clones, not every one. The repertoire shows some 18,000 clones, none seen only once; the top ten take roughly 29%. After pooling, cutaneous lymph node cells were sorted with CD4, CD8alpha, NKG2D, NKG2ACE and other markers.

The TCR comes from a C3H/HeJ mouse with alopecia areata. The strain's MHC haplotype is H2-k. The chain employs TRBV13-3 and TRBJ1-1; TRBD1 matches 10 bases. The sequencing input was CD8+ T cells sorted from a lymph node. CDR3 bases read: TGTGCCAGCAGCCCCGGGACAGGGGAGGGGGACACA. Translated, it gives CASSPGTGEGDT. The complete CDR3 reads CASSPGTGEGDTEVFF.